This TCR beta chain comes out of a study of spatial heterogeneity in lung cancer. Study as a whole: Alpha-chain sequences were detected in numbers that were consistently lower than beta-chain sequences. The library had UMIs, and each TCR and UMI pair averaged more than ten raw reads. General study findings and limits: Counts of expanded alpha and beta TCRs within tumors tracked the tumor nonsynonymous mutation count.

TCRdb independently ran MiXCR on the 5' RACE reads; one entry per CDR3 protein. Here the sample spans about 7,400 distinct CDR3 sequences, around 6.7% being singletons. This clonotype appeared a few times. Its antigen is not identified. Germline CDR1 SGHVS, CDR2 FQNEAQ. The V segment lost 4 bases and the J segment 0 bases; nucleotides outside the gene matches: 4. The CDR3 length is 15 residues. Described time point: sample taken at primary tumor resection. Unsorted tumor, nontumor lung tissue or cryopreserved PBMC supplied the whole RNA. The chain links TRBV7-8 to TRBJ1-1, with TRBD1 matching over 8 bases. Sequencing was performed on lung tumor tissue, taken at surgery. The source is a male donor with early-stage non-small cell lung cancer. The CDR3 nucleotides are TGTGCCAGCAGCTCGTCACAGGGGGTGAACACTGAAGCTTTCTTT. Translated, it gives CASSSSQGVNTEAFF.